The 16 T cell receptor beta chains listed next were all sequenced from one sample in a study of blood T cell repertoires in COVID-19. Repertoires were generated with immunoSEQ multiplex PCR, while TCRdb's copy carries only in-frame clones and drops some. The sample yields under 65,000 clones, 87% seen once. The specimen was peripheral blood. These receptor sequences come from a woman aged 60 to 75 with COVID-19, enrolled during active disease.

The rearrangement uses TRBV2 and TRBJ2-3; a weak D match, TRBD2 (6 bases). CDR1 is SNHLY, CDR2 FYNNEI, per germline. The CDR3 sequence is 13 residues long. The V and J ends lost 8 bases and 2 bases respectively, with 11 bases between them. CDR3 DNA: TGTGCCAGCCTTGCGGGATCCACAGATACGCAGTATTTT. This encodes CASLAGSTDTQYF.

The V and J genes are TRBV7-9 and TRBJ1-2; 10 positions match TRBD1. Germline V gives CDR1 SEHNR, CDR2 FQNEAQ (reference sequence). The CDR3 runs 15 residues. Trimming removed 4 bases from V and 2 bases from J; junction bases left unmatched: 4. In DNA, the CDR3 is TGTGCCAGCAGCTCCCGGGACAGGGGCAACTATGGCTACACCTTC. This sequence encodes CASSSRDRGNYGYTF.

The table lists this clone with a count of one. The chain is built from TRBV10-3 and TRBJ2-2; weak D call: TRBD2 (5 bases). The V gene lost 7 bases and the J gene lost 0 bases, with 18 bases spanning the gap. The CDR3 contains 17 residues. CDR1 and CDR2 (germline): ENHRY, SYGVKD. The CDR3 loop reads CAITPTSGNPNTGELFF. The DNA of the CDR3 is TGTGCCATCACCCCGACTTCCGGGAACCCGAACACCGGGGAGCTGTTTTTT.

This clone was found once. V usage is TRBV28 and J usage is TRBJ2-7; TRBD1 matches at 8 bases. This CDR3 has 16 amino acids. The V gene end was trimmed by 8 bases and the J gene end by 6 bases; junction bases not matched to a gene: 18. CDR1 MDHEN and CDR2 SYDVKM come from the germline V gene. The CDR3 DNA reads TGTGCCAGCCGGACAGGGAGTGCCCTAGTTATCCCCGAGCAGTACTTC. Protein sequence: CASRTGSALVIPEQYF.

The V gene is TRBV4-1, the J gene TRBJ2-5, with D unresolved. Trimming stripped 2 bases from V and 7 bases from J, with 17 bases between. Germline V gene data show CDR1 as MGHRA and CDR2 as YSYEKL. This CDR3 has 15 amino acids. DNA for the CDR3: TGCGCCAGCAGCCAAATAAGTCAGACTTCTGGGACCCAGTACTTC. Encoded protein: CASSQISQTSGTQYF.

This clone has a single count. The J gene is TRBJ1-2, the V gene TRBV30; a weak D match, TRBD1 (6 bases). This CDR3 contains 14 residues. V was pared by 3 bases and J by 5 bases, with 16 bases between. Germline CDR1 reads GTSNPN; CDR2 reads SVGIG (reference sequence). The CDR3 is CAWRDLGTKYGYTF. CDR3 sequence (DNA): TGTGCCTGGAGGGACCTGGGGACAAAATATGGCTACACCTTC.

The chain joins TRBV19 to TRBJ2-5, with 11 bases aligning to TRBD2. V was clipped by 7 bases and J by 0 bases; unmatched bases: 13. The CDR3 loop spans 18 amino acids. Germline V gives CDR1 LNHDA, CDR2 SQIVND (reference sequence). CDR3 coding DNA: TGTGCCAGTAAACCGCGGGGGGGGACTAGCGGACACCAAGAGACCCAGTACTTC. Its translation is CASKPRGGTSGHQETQYF. The entire variable domain, with the rest obtained from reference TRBV19 and TRBJ2-5, is as follows: DGGITQSPKYLFRKEGQNVTLSCEQNLNHDAMYWYRQDPGQGLRLIYYSQIVNDFQKGDIAEGYSVSREKKESFPLTVTSAQKNPTAFYLCASKPRGGTSGHQETQYFGPGTRLLVL.

This clone was picked up a small number of times. The chain couples TRBV13 to TRBJ2-7; tentatively, D is TRBD1 (6 bases). CDR1 PRHDT and CDR2 FYEKMQ come from the germline V gene (reference sequence). V dropped 4 bases and J dropped 4 bases, with 11 bases sitting between them. The CDR3 spans 13 residues. The CDR3 nucleotides read TGTGCCAGCAGCTCGACACAGGGTTACGAGCAGTACTTC. Its translation: CASSSTQGYEQYF.

The CDR3 coding sequence is TGTGCCAGCTCACTGAGTAGAGCTGGGGCCAACGTCCTGACTTTC. Translated, it gives CASSLSRAGANVLTF. This sequence joins TRBV18 and TRBJ2-6, with D unclear. V dropped 4 bases and J dropped 2 bases, with 9 bases sitting between them. Germline CDR1 and CDR2: KGHSH and LQKENI. The CDR3 consists of 15 residues.

V is TRBV29-1 and J is TRBJ1-1; 10 bases fit TRBD1. Germline V gives CDR1 SQVTM, CDR2 ANQGSEA. The CDR3 contains 17 residues. Trimming took 2 bases from V and 7 from J; bases not matched to a gene: 16. CDR3 nucleotides: TGCAGCGTTGAACCGCTGGAGACAGGGGGCTATCGTAGTGAAGCTTTCTTT. It yields the protein CSVEPLETGGYRSEAFF.

CDR3 coding DNA: TGTGCCAGTAGTGAGGGCTCCGGGCTAGTCACGGGCGAGCAGTACTTC. Protein: CASSEGSGLVTGEQYF. The gene calls are TRBV19 and TRBJ2-7; D is possibly TRBD2 (5 bases). In germline, CDR1 is LNHDA, CDR2 SQIVND (reference sequence). The V end was cut by 5 bases, the J end by 6 bases, with 23 bases between. CDR3 length: 16 residues.

The gene calls are TRBV2 and TRBJ1-5; no clear D gene. CDR3 length: 15 residues. V lost 6 bases and J 2 bases, leaving 14 bases between the germline ends. Per the germline V gene, CDR1 is SNHLY and CDR2 is FYNNEI. DNA for the CDR3: TGTGCCAGCAGGAGCTCTCCTGGAGGCAATCAGCCCCAGCATTTT. As protein: CASRSSPGGNQPQHF.

The chain has TRBV9 and TRBJ2-3; D possibly corresponds to TRBD2 (5 bases). The CDR3 extends over 15 amino acids. Germline CDR1 reads SGDLS; CDR2 reads YYNGEE. Between the trimmed V and J ends, which lost 4 bases and 0 bases, there was a span of 12 bases. CDR3 sequence: CASSPSGPSTDTQYF. CDR3 DNA: TGTGCCAGCAGCCCCAGCGGCCCTAGCACAGATACGCAGTATTTT. The full variable domain, completed using reference TRBV9 and TRBJ2-3, is DSGVTQTPKHLITATGQRVTLRCSPRSGDLSVYWYQQSLDQGLQFLIQYYNGEERAKGNILERFSAQQFPDLHSELNLSSLELGDSALYFCASSPSGPSTDTQYFGPGTRLTVL.

The CDR3 sequence is CASSQGLAEDTQYF. CDR3 nucleotides: TGTGCCAGCAGCCAGGGACTAGCGGAGGATACGCAGTATTTT. The J gene is TRBJ2-3, the V gene TRBV7-2, with 11 bases aligning to TRBD2. CDR3 size: 14 residues. Germline assignment: CDR1 SGHTA and CDR2 FQGNSA. The junction had 4 bases not matched to a gene; V was cut back by 5 bases and J by 6 bases.

This clone was detected only a few times. The V gene is TRBV19, the J gene TRBJ1-6, with 9 bases identical to TRBD1. The length of the CDR3 is 14 residues. Germline V gene lookup returns CDR1 LNHDA and CDR2 SQIVND (reference sequence). The V and J ends lost 6 bases and 7 bases, in that order; junction bases with no gene match: 4. Here the CDR3 DNA reads TGTGCCAGTAGCTGGGACAGGGAGAATTCACCCCTCCACTTT. Protein: CASSWDRENSPLHF.

The chain combines TRBV28 with TRBJ2-5; D is unresolved. This CDR3 contains 12 residues. CDR1 and CDR2 from the germline V gene are MDHEN and SYDVKM. Trimming shortened V by 3 bases and J by 4 bases, and 6 bases separated the two germline ends. For the CDR3, the DNA is TGTGCCAGCAGTTTCCTCAGAGAGACCCAGTACTTC. The encoded protein is CASSFLRETQYF.